The rows below give T cell receptor beta chains drawn from one sample of a study of blood T cell repertoires in COVID-19. The repertoire was sequenced with immunoSEQ multiplex PCR; TCRdb's copy has only in-frame clones and lacks some. The top ten hold 1% of the sample, which has about 49,000 clones, over 85% seen once. Sequences were obtained from peripheral blood. The receptors shown here come from a man aged 55-75 years with COVID-19, enrolled during active disease. Each CDR3 is given without its conserved first and last residue. A row's size may be missing; if present it is once, few, many or a size class.

abundance: once; len: 11; v_gene: TRBV19; j_gene: TRBJ2-7; CDR3aa: ASSISGAYEQY
abundance: -; len: 12; v_gene: TRBV5-6; j_gene: TRBJ1-3; CDR3aa: ASSTRGSGNTIY
abundance: -; len: 12; v_gene: TRBV27; j_gene: TRBJ2-3; CDR3aa: ASSLGDRGDTQY
abundance: -; len: 10; v_gene: TRBV7-2; j_gene: TRBJ1-5; CDR3aa: AAGERNQPQH
abundance: -; len: 12; v_gene: TRBV15; j_gene: TRBJ2-3; CDR3aa: ATSRESRLAVQY
abundance: -; len: 13; v_gene: TRBV7-7; j_gene: TRBJ2-1; CDR3aa: ASSPRWSSYNEQF
abundance: once; len: 14; v_gene: TRBV11-2; j_gene: TRBJ2-5; CDR3aa: ASSFPGLAARETQY
abundance: -; len: 15; v_gene: TRBV5-4; j_gene: TRBJ2-2; CDR3aa: ASSPGRGSLNTGELF
abundance: -; len: 15; v_gene: TRBV7-6; j_gene: TRBJ2-3; CDR3aa: ASSLFVRGAATDTQY
abundance: -; len: 15; v_gene: TRBV11-2; j_gene: TRBJ1-6; CDR3aa: ASSLTLPGTYNSPLH
abundance: -; len: 12; v_gene: TRBV19; j_gene: TRBJ2-7; CDR3aa: ASSLAGGHYEQY
abundance: -; len: 13; v_gene: TRBV3-1/TRBV3-2; j_gene: TRBJ2-5; CDR3aa: ASSSTGSLDETQY
abundance: -; len: 14; v_gene: TRBV18; j_gene: TRBJ2-7; CDR3aa: ASSPVGTGGSYEQY
abundance: -; len: 11; v_gene: TRBV6-5; j_gene: TRBJ1-4; CDR3aa: ASSYSGGEKLF
abundance: -; len: 13; v_gene: TRBV7-2; j_gene: TRBJ1-1; CDR3aa: ASSLSMTGNTEAF
abundance: -; len: 17; v_gene: TRBV4-1; j_gene: TRBJ2-6; CDR3aa: ASSQAEGSFPSGANVLT
abundance: -; len: 12; v_gene: TRBV9; j_gene: TRBJ2-7; CDR3aa: ASSVEGQGYEQY
abundance: -; len: 11; v_gene: TRBV14; j_gene: TRBJ2-7; CDR3aa: ASSQGTGWEQY
abundance: -; len: 15; v_gene: TRBV15; j_gene: TRBJ2-2; CDR3aa: ATSRDRTGVNTGELF
abundance: few; len: 12; v_gene: TRBV5-1; j_gene: TRBJ2-7; CDR3aa: ASSLAARNYEQY
abundance: -; len: 15; v_gene: TRBV21-1; j_gene: TRBJ1-5; CDR3aa: ASSKGRDRGGNQPQH
abundance: once; len: 12; v_gene: TRBV5-1; j_gene: TRBJ2-2; CDR3aa: ASQQGSNTGELF
abundance: -; len: 12; v_gene: TRBV12-5; j_gene: TRBJ2-3; CDR3aa: ASGLPPQADTQY
abundance: -; len: 12; v_gene: TRBV2; j_gene: TRBJ2-1; CDR3aa: ASSEARLAGQQF
abundance: once; len: 11; v_gene: TRBV24-1; j_gene: TRBJ1-5; CDR3aa: ATSQTGNQPQH
abundance: -; len: 12; v_gene: TRBV5-1; j_gene: TRBJ2-2; CDR3aa: ASSWDRGIGELF
abundance: -; len: 12; v_gene: TRBV7-9; j_gene: TRBJ2-3; CDR3aa: ASGLAGQTDTQY
abundance: -; len: 13; v_gene: TRBV7-9; j_gene: TRBJ2-5; CDR3aa: ASSPSAGTKETQY
abundance: few; len: 16; v_gene: TRBV6-2/TRBV6-3; j_gene: TRBJ2-7; CDR3aa: ASSVSGRSTQDRYEQY
abundance: -; len: 17; v_gene: TRBV30; j_gene: TRBJ1-5; CDR3aa: AWSIPGQGVKGSNQPQH
abundance: -; len: 13; v_gene: TRBV19; j_gene: TRBJ2-1; CDR3aa: ASSILGGPYNEQF
abundance: -; len: 13; v_gene: TRBV15; j_gene: TRBJ1-6; CDR3aa: ATSTRDRGHSPLH
abundance: -; len: 13; v_gene: TRBV7-8; j_gene: TRBJ2-1; CDR3aa: ASTPSRGRANEQF
abundance: -; len: 12; v_gene: TRBV7-3; j_gene: TRBJ2-7; CDR3aa: ASRKDRGRHEQY
abundance: -; len: 12; v_gene: TRBV5-8; j_gene: TRBJ2-3; CDR3aa: ASSLVVSADTQY
abundance: -; len: 15; v_gene: TRBV4-1; j_gene: TRBJ1-3; CDR3aa: ASSQGGVPFSGNTIY
abundance: -; len: 13; v_gene: TRBV2; j_gene: TRBJ1-2; CDR3aa: ASSNPDPGGYGYT
abundance: -; len: 12; v_gene: TRBV5-1; j_gene: TRBJ1-1; CDR3aa: ASSPSGVNTEAF
abundance: -; len: 12; v_gene: TRBV29-1; j_gene: TRBJ2-7; CDR3aa: SVFDRGGSYEQY
abundance: once; len: 12; v_gene: TRBV18; j_gene: TRBJ1-6; CDR3aa: ASSPTGGNSPLH